The 31 T cell receptor beta chains in this list originate from one sample, sequenced in a study of human T cells and chemical hapten exposure. The time point here: patch test 2, 6 weeks after DPC sensitization. The treatment was: therapeutic diphenylcyclopropenone sensitization with weekly scalp DPC. TCRdb recomputed calls from the RACE reads with MiXCR, one row per CDR3 protein. The sample shows roughly 380,000 distinct CDR3 sequences, roughly 6% of them seen only once. The sequencing here drew on whole blood, taken in connection with sensitization to the hapten diphenylcyclopropenone (DPC). Source of these receptors: a woman in her late teens or twenties with alopecia areata. Some clones in this sample may be carry-over from other donors' samples.

This chain connects TRBV19 to TRBJ2-1; weak D call: TRBD2 (7 bases). CDR1 and CDR2 (germline): LNHDA, SQIVND (reference sequence). CDR3 length equals 14 residues. Trimming took 3 bases from V and 8 from J, leaving 14 bases between them. CDR3 DNA sequence: TGTGCCAGTAGTATGGGGGGGGCGACCGATGAGCAGTTCTTC. This translates into CASSMGGATDEQFF.

This clonotype was observed many times. The chain is built from TRBV4-3 and TRBJ2-3, with D possibly matching TRBD1 (5 bases). The germline gives CDR1 LGHNA, CDR2 YSLEER. This CDR3 has 16 residues. Trimming shortened V by 0 bases and J by 7 bases, and 17 bases separated the two germline ends. The CDR3 protein is CASSQDRSGATNTQYF. CDR3 sequence (DNA): TGCGCCAGCAGCCAAGATCGTTCTGGGGCCACGAATACGCAGTATTTT.

As DNA, the CDR3 is TGTGCCAGCAGCCAAGATCTGGGGCAGGGGGCCTCTGGGGCCAACGTCCTGACTTTC. This encodes CASSQDLGQGASGANVLTF. This chain connects TRBV3-1 to TRBJ2-6, with 8 bases that match TRBD1. V dropped 0 bases and J dropped 0; count of bases not matched to a gene: 7. CDR3 size: 19 residues. The V gene's germline CDR1 is LGHDT and CDR2 YNNKEL (reference sequence). Full variable domain (missing parts from reference TRBV3-1 and TRBJ2-6): DTAVSQTPKYLVTQMGNDKSIKCEQNLGHDTMYWYKQDSKKFLKIMFSYNNKELIINETVPNRFSPKSPDKAHLNLHINSLELGDSAVYFCASSQDLGQGASGANVLTFGAGSRLTVL.

This clonotype was counted ten times or more. The CDR3 protein is CALAAGTGDQPQHF. Written as DNA, the CDR3 is TGTGCCCTTGCAGCCGGGACAGGAGATCAGCCCCAGCATTTT. The rearrangement uses TRBV28 and TRBJ1-5; 8 positions agree with TRBD1. CDR3 length: 14 residues. Looked up from germline, CDR1 is MDHEN and CDR2 is SYDVKM. V lost 11 bases to trimming and J lost 5 bases; unmatched junction nucleotides: 11.

This clonotype was counted between two and nine times. The CDR3 spells CASGTGVMNTEAFF. The CDR3 DNA sequence: TGCGCCAGCGGGACAGGGGTGATGAACACTGAAGCTTTCTTT. V usage is TRBV5-1 and J usage is TRBJ1-1; 10 nucleotides match TRBD1. The germline V gene encodes CDR1 SGHRS and CDR2 YFSETQ. The J segment lost 0 bases and the V segment lost 7 bases, leaving 3 bases of the junction unmatched. The CDR3 has 14 residues.

This clonotype appeared a few times. The rearrangement uses TRBV7-2 and TRBJ1-6, with D uncertain. The CDR3 is made up of 14 amino acids. Germline-derived CDR1 and CDR2 are SGHTA and FQGNSA. The V gene lost 7 bases and the J gene lost 14 bases, with 21 bases spanning the gap. CDR3 nucleotides: TGTGCCAGCACGGAAAAATCGGGTGGTTCGACCCTCCACTTT. As protein: CASTEKSGGSTLHF.

This clonotype was picked up a small number of times. This chain joins TRBV4-3 and TRBJ2-2; 7 nucleotides agree with TRBD2. The trim removed 0 bases at V and 5 bases at J, leaving 9 bases unmatched. The CDR3 covers 17 residues. In germline, CDR1 is LGHNA, CDR2 YSLEER. CDR3 loop: CASSQDHGAGVTGELFF. The CDR3 DNA reads as TGCGCCAGCAGCCAAGATCATGGCGCGGGGGTGACCGGGGAGCTGTTTTTT.

The chain combines TRBV4-1 with TRBJ1-2; possibly TRBD1 for D (6 bases). This CDR3 contains 15 residues. Germline CDR1 is MGHRA and CDR2 is YSYEKL. Trimming pared 5 bases from V and 5 bases from J, leaving 18 bases between. As DNA, the CDR3 is TGCGCCAGCAGCACAGGGCCCTCTTCCCTTTATGGCTACACCTTC. This codes for CASSTGPSSLYGYTF.

At least ten counts were recorded for this clonotype. The chain carries TRBV29-1 and TRBJ1-2; D remains ambiguous. Trimming left V 1 base short and J 0 bases short, with 9 bases between. CDR1 is SQVTM and CDR2 is ANQGSEA in the germline V gene. The CDR3 loop spans 14 amino acids. DNA of the CDR3: TGCAGCGTTGAAGGATACGAGACTAACTATGGCTACACCTTC. Its protein is CSVEGYETNYGYTF.

V gene TRBV27 combines with J gene TRBJ1-4; 7 nucleotides line up with TRBD1. The CDR3 consists of 14 residues. Trimming took 6 bases from V and 2 from J; bases not matched to a gene: 3. Per germline, CDR1 MNHEY and CDR2 SMNVEV (reference sequence). The CDR3 region has the DNA TGTGCCAGCAGCGTGACAGGGACTAATGAAAAACTGTTTTTT. Its protein is CASSVTGTNEKLFF.

In this sample, this clonotype turned up a few times. The chain carries TRBV5-1 and TRBJ1-1, with 7 bases fitting TRBD1. The CDR3 covers 14 residues. Per germline, CDR1 SGHRS and CDR2 YFSETQ. V dropped 5 bases and J dropped 3; count of bases not matched to a gene: 7. The CDR3 loop reads CASRKGQSYTEAFF. In DNA form, the CDR3 reads TGCGCCAGCAGAAAGGGACAGTCTTACACTGAAGCTTTCTTT.

About this clonotype: This may be a read error: a much more frequent sequence differs by one nucleotide. The gene calls are TRBV12-3 or TRBV12-4 and TRBJ2-2, with D maybe TRBD1 (5 bases). The length of the CDR3 is 17 residues. The CDR3 loop reads CANSLRTYDSNTGELFF. In nucleotides, the CDR3 is TGTGCCAACAGTCTCCGGACATATGACTCGAACACCGGGGAGCTGTTTTTT.

This clonotype has a handful of counts. The V and J genes are TRBV28 and TRBJ1-3, with D perhaps matching TRBD1 (5 bases). The CDR3 has 15 residues. Germline V gene sequence: CDR1 MDHEN, CDR2 SYDVKM. V was cut by 6 bases and J by 4 bases, with 16 bases left in between. The CDR3 region has the DNA TGTGCCAGCAGCTACGCCGGGACGGAGGGAAACACCATATATTTT. Encoded protein: CASSYAGTEGNTIYF.

This clonotype was seen many times. This sequence joins TRBV29-1 and TRBJ1-2, with D unresolved. This CDR3 has 12 amino acids. Germline V CDR1 and CDR2: SQVTM, ANQGSEA. The V end lost 4 bases, the J end lost 0 bases, and 6 bases lay between the germline ends. The CDR3 is CSVVTTNYGYTF. The CDR3 bases are TGCAGCGTTGTTACGACTAACTATGGCTACACCTTC.

The gene calls are TRBV18 and TRBJ1-2; D uncertain. Trimming took off 3 bases at V and 5 bases at J, with 10 bases between the two ends. The CDR3 is made up of 13 amino acids. CDR1 KGHSH and CDR2 LQKENI come from the germline V gene. CDR3 amino acids: CASSPPDGYGYTF. CDR3 nucleotides: TGTGCCAGCTCACCGCCTGACGGGTATGGCTACACCTTC.

This clonotype was seen a handful of times. The chain is built from TRBV27 and TRBJ1-5, with 8 bases lining up with TRBD1. Germline CDR1 reads MNHEY; CDR2 reads SMNVEV (reference sequence). The CDR3 consists of 13 residues. The J segment lost 7 bases and the V segment lost 8 bases, leaving 7 bases of the junction unmatched. CDR3 coding DNA: TGTGCCAGCTCAGGGGGCGCCGGGCAGCCCCAGCATTTT. As protein: CASSGGAGQPQHF.

This clonotype was recorded at least ten times. The J gene is TRBJ1-1, the V gene TRBV7-8; 7 bases are shared with TRBD1. The trim removed 2 bases at V and 1 base at J, leaving 16 bases unmatched. This CDR3 is built from 19 residues. Germline loops: CDR1 SGHVS, CDR2 FQNEAQ. Here the CDR3 reads CASSLLRRAGGMANTEAFF. CDR3 nucleotide sequence: TGTGCCAGCAGCTTATTACGTAGGGCAGGGGGGATGGCGAACACTGAAGCTTTCTTT. The full variable domain, with the rest looked up from reference TRBV7-8 and TRBJ1-1, is GAGVSQSPRYKVAKRGQDVALRCDPISGHVSLFWYQQALGQGPEFLTYFQNEAQLDKSGLPSDRFFAERPEGSVSTLKIQRTQQEDSAVYLCASSLLRRAGGMANTEAFFGQGTRLTVV.

The table lists this clonotype with many counts. This CDR3 is CASSYPFGGSTEAFF. As DNA, the CDR3 is TGTGCCAGCAGTTACCCTTTCGGTGGCAGCACTGAAGCTTTCTTT. The chain carries TRBV6-6 and TRBJ1-1; D not certain. V shed 2 bases and J shed 4 bases, with 14 bases lying between them. The germline gives CDR1 MNHNY, CDR2 SVGAGI (reference sequence). The CDR3 spans 15 residues.

This clonotype was detected a few times. The junction and the germline gene differ at one end; a read error may be behind it. The chain joins TRBV6-4 to TRBJ1-1; 10 bases fit TRBD1. Germline CDR1 reads MRHNA; CDR2 reads SNTAGT. CDR3 length: 17 amino acids. The CDR3 DNA reads as TGTGCCATCAGTGAGGAGGGACAGGGGACCCCAGGCACTGAAGCTTTCTTT. This sequence encodes CAISEEGQGTPGTEAFF.

This clonotype was counted ten times or more. The chain has TRBV2 and TRBJ1-5; TRBD1 aligns across 9 bases. The germline V gene has CDR1 SNHLY and CDR2 FYNNEI. The CDR3 has 13 residues. After removal of 4 bases from V and 6 bases from J, the junction contained 1 base not matched to a gene. The CDR3 region is CASSGGQGQPQHF. DNA for the CDR3: TGTGCCAGCAGTGGGGGACAGGGTCAGCCCCAGCATTTT.

Ten or more counts support this clonotype. The chain combines TRBV18 with TRBJ1-6; unclear D gene. V was trimmed by 4 bases and J by 0 bases, leaving 10 bases between them. Germline V gene lookup returns CDR1 KGHSH and CDR2 LQKENI. The CDR3 totals 16 residues. This CDR3 is CASSQEQPSYNSPLHF. The CDR3 nucleotides are TGTGCCAGCTCACAAGAACAGCCCTCCTATAATTCACCCCTCCACTTT.

This clonotype was seen a handful of times. The rearrangement links TRBV20-1 to TRBJ2-6; 8 nucleotides line up with TRBD1. This CDR3 has 18 residues. Germline values: CDR1 DFQATT, CDR2 SNEGSKA (reference sequence). With 3 bases clipped from V and 3 bases from J, the junction kept 13 bases outside the gene matches. CDR3 residues: CSASRDRGPWDGANVLTF. The CDR3 bases are TGCAGTGCTAGTCGTGACAGGGGTCCCTGGGATGGGGCCAACGTCCTGACTTTC.

This clonotype was seen a handful of times. This chain joins TRBV7-2 and TRBJ2-5; TRBD1 matches 7 bases. CDR1 SGHTA and CDR2 FQGNSA come from the germline V gene. There are 14 residues in the CDR3. The V gene end was trimmed by 2 bases and the J gene end by 2 bases; junction bases not matched to a gene: 2. CDR3 protein: CASSLMGQQETQYF. The CDR3 DNA reads TGTGCCAGCAGCTTAATGGGACAGCAAGAGACCCAGTACTTC.

The genes are TRBV7-2 and TRBJ2-5; D is tentatively TRBD1 or TRBD2 (6 bases each). Germline lookup yields CDR1 SGHTA and CDR2 FQGNSA. V was trimmed by 4 bases and J by 5 bases, leaving 14 bases between them. The CDR3 extends over 14 amino acids. The DNA of the CDR3 is TGTGCCAGCAGCTCCCCGGGGGCCCGGGAGACCCAGTACTTC. It is translated as CASSSPGARETQYF.

This clonotype has more than one count but fewer than ten. A read error may account for a junction end that differs from germline. The chain combines TRBV7-8 with TRBJ2-1; D might be TRBD1 or TRBD2, each matching 5 bases. The CDR3 is made up of 12 amino acids. Germline CDR1 is SGHVS and CDR2 is FQNEAQ. The CDR3, as DNA: TGTGCCAGCAGCTTTGGGGGATCCCACGGAATCTTC. Translated, it gives CASSFGGSHGIF.

Only a few counts were recorded for this clonotype. The chain's CDR3 is CSASRGALQEQYF. CDR3 nucleotide sequence: TGCAGTGCTAGTAGAGGAGCCCTCCAGGAGCAGTACTTC. The chain uses TRBV20-1 and TRBJ2-7; no firm D call. Deletions cut 3 bases from V and 7 bases from J, with 16 bases between. The CDR3 sequence is 13 residues long. Germline V gene sequence: CDR1 DFQATT, CDR2 SNEGSKA (reference sequence).

This clonotype was picked up a small number of times. This rearrangement joins TRBV7-9 to TRBJ2-7, with D tentatively TRBD1 or TRBD2 (5 bases each). V gave up 3 bases and J gave up 0 bases, with 9 bases separating them. Germline lookup yields CDR1 SEHNR and CDR2 FQNEAQ (reference sequence). This CDR3 is 14 amino acids long. CDR3 loop: CASSLQGPSYEQYF. CDR3 DNA sequence: TGTGCCAGCAGCTTGCAGGGACCCTCCTACGAGCAGTACTTC.

This clonotype was seen repeatedly, ten times or more. The V and J genes are TRBV28 and TRBJ2-7; D remains ambiguous. The germline gives CDR1 MDHEN, CDR2 SYDVKM. The length of the CDR3 is 12 residues. V shed 6 bases and J shed 4 bases, with 10 bases lying between them. The CDR3 loop is CASSLQRYEQYF. In nucleotides, the CDR3 is TGTGCCAGCAGCCTACAAAGGTACGAGCAGTACTTC.

J is TRBJ2-4 and V is TRBV6-2 or TRBV6-3; 9 nucleotides agree with TRBD1. CDR3 size: 15 residues. The germline gives CDR1 MNHEY, CDR2 SVGEGT. Trimming removed 5 bases from V and 9 bases from J; junction bases left unmatched: 11. CDR3 amino acids: CASSVRQGVAGIQYF. DNA for the CDR3: TGTGCCAGCAGTGTCCGACAGGGGGTGGCTGGCATTCAGTACTTC.

Only a few counts were recorded for this clonotype. J is TRBJ2-1 and V is TRBV6-6; no definite D call. This CDR3 has 14 amino acids. V was trimmed by 2 bases and J by 7 bases, leaving 12 bases between them. The germline V gene encodes CDR1 MNHNY and CDR2 SVGAGI (reference sequence). In DNA form, the CDR3 reads TGTGCCAGCAGTTACCCGGGCGGAGTGAATGAGCAGTTCTTC. Protein: CASSYPGGVNEQFF.

The genes are TRBV4-1 and TRBJ1-5; 9 bases are a match to TRBD1. The CDR3 extends over 14 amino acids. Germline CDR1 reads MGHRA; CDR2 reads YSYEKL. The V and J ends lost 2 bases and 6 bases, in that order; junction bases with no gene match: 2. CDR3 sequence (DNA): TGCGCCAGCAGCCAACACAGGGGGCTTCAGCCCCAGCATTTT. Residues: CASSQHRGLQPQHF.